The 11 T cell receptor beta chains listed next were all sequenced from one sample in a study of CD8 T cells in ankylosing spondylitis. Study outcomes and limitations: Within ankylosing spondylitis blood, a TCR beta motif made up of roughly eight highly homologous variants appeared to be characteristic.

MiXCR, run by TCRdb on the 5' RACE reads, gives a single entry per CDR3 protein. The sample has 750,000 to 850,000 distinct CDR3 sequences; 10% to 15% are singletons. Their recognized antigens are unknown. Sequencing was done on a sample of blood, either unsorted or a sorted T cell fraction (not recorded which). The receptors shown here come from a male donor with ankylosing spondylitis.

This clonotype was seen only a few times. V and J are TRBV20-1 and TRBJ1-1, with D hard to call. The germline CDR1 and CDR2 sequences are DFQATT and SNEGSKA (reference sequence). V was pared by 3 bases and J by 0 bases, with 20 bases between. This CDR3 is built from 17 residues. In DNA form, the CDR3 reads TGCAGTGCTAGCATTTTCGGCATGAACGGGTTGAACACTGAAGCTTTCTTT. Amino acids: CSASIFGMNGLNTEAFF.

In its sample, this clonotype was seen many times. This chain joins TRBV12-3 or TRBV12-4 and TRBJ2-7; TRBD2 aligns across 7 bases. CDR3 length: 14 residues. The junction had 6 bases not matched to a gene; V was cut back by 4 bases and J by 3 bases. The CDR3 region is CASSWGLRSYEQYF. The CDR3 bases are TGTGCCAGCAGTTGGGGACTAAGAAGCTACGAGCAGTACTTC.

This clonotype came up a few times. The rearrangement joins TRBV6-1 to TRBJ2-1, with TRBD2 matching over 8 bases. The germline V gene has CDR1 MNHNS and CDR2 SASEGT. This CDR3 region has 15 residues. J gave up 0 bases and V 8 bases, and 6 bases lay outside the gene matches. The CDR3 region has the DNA TGTGCCAGCGGTGGCGGGAGGAGCTCCTACAATGAGCAGTTCTTC. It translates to CASGGGRSSYNEQFF.

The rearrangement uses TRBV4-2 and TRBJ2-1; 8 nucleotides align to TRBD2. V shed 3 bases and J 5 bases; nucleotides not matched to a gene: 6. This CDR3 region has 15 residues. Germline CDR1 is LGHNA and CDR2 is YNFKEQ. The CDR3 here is CASSHAGTRDNEQFF. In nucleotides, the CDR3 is TGTGCCAGCAGCCATGCCGGGACTAGGGACAATGAGCAGTTCTTC.

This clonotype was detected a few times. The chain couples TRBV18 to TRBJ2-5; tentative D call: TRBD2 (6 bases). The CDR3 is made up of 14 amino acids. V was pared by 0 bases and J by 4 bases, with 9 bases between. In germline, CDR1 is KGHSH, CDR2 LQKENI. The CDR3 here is CASSPPDGGETQYF. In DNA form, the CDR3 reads TGTGCCAGCTCACCACCGGACGGGGGAGAGACCCAGTACTTC.

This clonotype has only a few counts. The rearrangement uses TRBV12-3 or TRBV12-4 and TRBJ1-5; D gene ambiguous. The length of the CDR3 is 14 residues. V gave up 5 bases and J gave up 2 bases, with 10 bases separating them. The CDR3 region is CASSIRRGNQPQHF. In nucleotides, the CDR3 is TGTGCCAGCAGTATAAGGCGCGGCAATCAGCCCCAGCATTTT.

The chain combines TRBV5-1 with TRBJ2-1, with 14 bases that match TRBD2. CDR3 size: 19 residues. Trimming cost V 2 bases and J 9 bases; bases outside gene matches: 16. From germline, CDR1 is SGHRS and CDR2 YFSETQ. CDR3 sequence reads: CASSFHGTGRLAGGLEQFF. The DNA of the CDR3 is TGCGCCAGCAGCTTTCACGGGACAGGGCGACTAGCGGGAGGGCTTGAGCAGTTCTTC.

The CDR3 region is CASSFTPQGPSTDTQYF. The CDR3 coding sequence is TGCGCCAGCAGCTTCACCCCACAGGGGCCGAGCACAGATACGCAGTATTTT. The chain carries TRBV5-1 and TRBJ2-3; the match to TRBD1 covers 7 bases. The V segment lost 2 bases and the J segment 0 bases; nucleotides outside the gene matches: 9. CDR1 SGHRS and CDR2 YFSETQ come from the germline V gene. The CDR3 extends over 17 amino acids.

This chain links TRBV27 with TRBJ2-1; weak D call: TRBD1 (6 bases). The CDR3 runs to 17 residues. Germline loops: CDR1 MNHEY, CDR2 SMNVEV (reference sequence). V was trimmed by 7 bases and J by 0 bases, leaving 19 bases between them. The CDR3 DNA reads TGTGCCAGCAAGGGATGGGGGCGGTCGAGCTCCTACAATGAGCAGTTCTTC. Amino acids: CASKGWGRSSSYNEQFF.

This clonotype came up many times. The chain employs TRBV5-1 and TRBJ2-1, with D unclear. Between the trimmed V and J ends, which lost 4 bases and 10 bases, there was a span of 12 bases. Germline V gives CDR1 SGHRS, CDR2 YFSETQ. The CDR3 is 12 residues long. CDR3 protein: CASSLPSREQFF. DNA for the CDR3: TGCGCCAGCAGCCTCCCGAGTCGAGAGCAGTTCTTC.

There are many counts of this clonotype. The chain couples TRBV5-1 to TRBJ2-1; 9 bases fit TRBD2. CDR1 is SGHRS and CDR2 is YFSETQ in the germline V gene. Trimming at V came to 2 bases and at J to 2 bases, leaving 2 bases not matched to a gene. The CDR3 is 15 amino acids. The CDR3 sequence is CASSFGGGAYNEQFF. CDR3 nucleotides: TGCGCCAGCAGCTTCGGCGGGGGGGCCTACAATGAGCAGTTCTTC.